This TCR beta chain originates from a study of monozygotic twins with inflammatory bowel disease. The CDR3 has 15 residues. Germline CDR1 LGHDT, CDR2 YNNKEL (reference sequence). Regarding this clonotype: Antigen specificity is unknown.

Per-sample cDNA came from eight separate reactions. After re-calling the 5' RACE reads, TCRdb lists one entry per CDR3 protein, DNA absent. This sample contains around 380,000 distinct CDR3 sequences. Study-wide results and caveats: Twins with IBD were found to have lower TCRbeta diversity (inverse Simpson) than healthy co-twins.

The rearrangement uses TRBV3-1 and TRBJ2-2; the D gene TCRdb calls, TRBD1, cannot be checked with no DNA. Sequencing was done on a sample of blood. This TCR was sampled from a human donor with ulcerative colitis or Crohn's disease, or a healthy co-twin of an affected twin (not recorded which). The CDR3 here is CASSPTGLDTGELFF.